This T cell receptor beta chain derives from a study of blood T cell repertoires in COVID-19. Overall study: Specimens from acute and convalescent COVID-19 originated in the United States, Italy and Spain.

The CDR3 contains 12 residues. V shed 5 bases, J shed 8 bases, and the junction held 5 bases outside the gene matches. The germline gives CDR1 MNHEY, CDR2 SMNVEV (reference sequence). Study processing details: Amplifying reference gene primers gave estimates of nucleated cell counts. The assay was immunoSEQ multiplex PCR, and TCRdb's table has in-frame clones only and misses some. That table gives V, J and clone size, and the DNA gave D and trimming. Of over 200,000 clones in the sample, almost 90% were seen once. Sequencing was carried out using peripheral blood. The sequence came from a man aged 18 to 29 with active or convalescent COVID-19. The genes are TRBV27 and TRBJ1-1; 7 bases fit TRBD1. As DNA, the CDR3 is TGTGCCAGCAGTCCACAGGGGAGGGAAGCTTTCTTT. Its translation is CASSPQGREAFF.